Sequencing of this TCR beta chain was carried out in a study of tumor and adjacent non-tumor tissue in lung cancer. Three rounds of nested PCR, following a modified ARM-PCR protocol, produced the TCRbeta library. A single record per CDR3 protein comes from TCRdb applying MiXCR to the multiplex PCR reads. In the table there are roughly 70,000 distinct CDR3 sequences, around 78% of which are singletons. This sample's RNA came from whole unsorted tissue. This clonotype appeared once. A much larger clone is a single base away; this may be a read error. The CDR3 length is 12 residues. This clonotype was obtained from a man between 60 and 75 years old with non-small cell lung cancer. The rearrangement joins TRBV12-3 or TRBV12-4 to TRBJ2-1; TRBD2 is a possible D gene (5 bases). Material: lung tumor tissue. CDR3 protein: CANSPRLTGQFF. CDR3 bases: TGTGCCAACAGTCCGAGACTAACGGGACAGTTCTTC.